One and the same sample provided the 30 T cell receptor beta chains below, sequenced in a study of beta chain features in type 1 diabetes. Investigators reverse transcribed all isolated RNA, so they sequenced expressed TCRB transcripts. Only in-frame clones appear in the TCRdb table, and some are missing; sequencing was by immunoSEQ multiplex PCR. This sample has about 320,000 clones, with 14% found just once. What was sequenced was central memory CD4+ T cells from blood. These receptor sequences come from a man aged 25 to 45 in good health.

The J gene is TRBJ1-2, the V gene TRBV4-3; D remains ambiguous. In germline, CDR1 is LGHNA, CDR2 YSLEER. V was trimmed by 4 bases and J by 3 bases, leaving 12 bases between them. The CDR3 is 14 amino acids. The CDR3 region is CASSLTPNDYGYTF. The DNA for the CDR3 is TGCGCCAGCAGCCTCACTCCAAACGACTATGGCTACACCTTC.

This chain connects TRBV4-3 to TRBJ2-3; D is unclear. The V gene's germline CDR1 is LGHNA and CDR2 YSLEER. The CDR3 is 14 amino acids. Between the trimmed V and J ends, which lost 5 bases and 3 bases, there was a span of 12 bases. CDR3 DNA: TGCGCCAGCAGCTCGAGGTCCCAGACAGATACGCAGTATTTT. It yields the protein CASSSRSQTDTQYF.

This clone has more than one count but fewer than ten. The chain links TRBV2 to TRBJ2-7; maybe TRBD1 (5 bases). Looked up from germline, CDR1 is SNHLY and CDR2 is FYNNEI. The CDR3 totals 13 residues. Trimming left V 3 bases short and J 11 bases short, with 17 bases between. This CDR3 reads CASSDGPGFYEYF. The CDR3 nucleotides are TGTGCCAGCAGTGATGGTCCAGGGTTTTATGAGTACTTC.

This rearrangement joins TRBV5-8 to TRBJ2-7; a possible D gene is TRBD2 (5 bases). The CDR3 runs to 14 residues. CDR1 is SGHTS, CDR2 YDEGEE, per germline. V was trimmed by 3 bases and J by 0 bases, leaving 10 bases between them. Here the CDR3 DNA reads TGTGCCAGCAGCTCGGACTGGGTCTCCTACGAGCAGTACTTC. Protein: CASSSDWVSYEQYF.

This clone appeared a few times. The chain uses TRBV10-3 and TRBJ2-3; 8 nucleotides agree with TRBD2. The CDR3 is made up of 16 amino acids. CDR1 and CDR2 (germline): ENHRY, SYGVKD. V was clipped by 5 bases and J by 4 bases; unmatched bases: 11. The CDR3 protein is CAISSPWRGEADTQYF. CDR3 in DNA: TGTGCCATCAGTTCGCCCTGGCGGGGGGAGGCAGATACGCAGTATTTT.

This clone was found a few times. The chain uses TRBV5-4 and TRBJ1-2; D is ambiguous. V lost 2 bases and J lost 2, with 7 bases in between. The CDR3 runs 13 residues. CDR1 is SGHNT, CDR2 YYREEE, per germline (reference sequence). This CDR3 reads CASSFSRNYGYTF. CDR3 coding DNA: TGTGCCAGCAGCTTTTCTCGGAACTATGGCTACACCTTC.

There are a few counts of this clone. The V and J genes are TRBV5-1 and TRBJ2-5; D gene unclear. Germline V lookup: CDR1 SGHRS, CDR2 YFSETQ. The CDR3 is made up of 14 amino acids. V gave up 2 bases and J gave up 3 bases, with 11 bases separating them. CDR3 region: CASSLGLGKETQYF. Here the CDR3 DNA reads TGCGCCAGCAGCTTAGGGTTGGGCAAAGAGACCCAGTACTTC.

The CDR3 coding sequence is TGTGCCAGCAGCTTAGTCCATGAAGCTTTCTTT. Residues: CASSLVHEAFF. The chain has TRBV11-2 and TRBJ1-1; D call uncertain. Between the trimmed V and J ends, which lost 1 base and 7 bases, there was a span of 4 bases. This CDR3 contains 11 residues. From germline, CDR1 is SGHAT and CDR2 FQNNGV.

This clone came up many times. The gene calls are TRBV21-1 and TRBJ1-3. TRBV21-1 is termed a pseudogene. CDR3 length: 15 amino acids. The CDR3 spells CASSTGNLSGNTIYF. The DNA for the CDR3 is TGTGCCAGCAGCACGGGGAACCTCTCTGGAAACACCATATATTTT.

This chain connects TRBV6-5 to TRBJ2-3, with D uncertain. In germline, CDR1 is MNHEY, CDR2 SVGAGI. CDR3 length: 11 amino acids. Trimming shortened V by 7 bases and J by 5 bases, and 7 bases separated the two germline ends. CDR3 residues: CASTEVDTQYF. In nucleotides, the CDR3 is TGTGCCAGCACAGAAGTAGATACGCAGTATTTT.

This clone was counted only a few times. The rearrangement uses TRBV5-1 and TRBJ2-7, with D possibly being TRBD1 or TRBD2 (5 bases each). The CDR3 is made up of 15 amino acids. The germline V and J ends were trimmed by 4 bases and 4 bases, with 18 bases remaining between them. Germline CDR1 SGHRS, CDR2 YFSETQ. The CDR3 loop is CASSREGTPMYEQYF. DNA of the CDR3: TGCGCCAGCAGCCGCGAGGGGACCCCTATGTACGAGCAGTACTTC.

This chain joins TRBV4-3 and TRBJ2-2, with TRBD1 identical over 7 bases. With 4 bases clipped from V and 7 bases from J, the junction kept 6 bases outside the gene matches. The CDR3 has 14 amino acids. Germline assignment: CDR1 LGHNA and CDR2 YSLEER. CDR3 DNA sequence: TGCGCCAGCAGCCCTGACAGGGTTAACGGGGAGCTGTTTTTT. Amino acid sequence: CASSPDRVNGELFF.

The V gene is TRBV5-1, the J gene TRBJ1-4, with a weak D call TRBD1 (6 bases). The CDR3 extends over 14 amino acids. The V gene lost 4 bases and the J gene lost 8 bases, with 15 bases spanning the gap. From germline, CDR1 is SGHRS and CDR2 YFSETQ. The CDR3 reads CASSDGQPREKLFF. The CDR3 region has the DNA TGCGCCAGCAGCGACGGACAGCCAAGAGAAAAACTGTTTTTT.

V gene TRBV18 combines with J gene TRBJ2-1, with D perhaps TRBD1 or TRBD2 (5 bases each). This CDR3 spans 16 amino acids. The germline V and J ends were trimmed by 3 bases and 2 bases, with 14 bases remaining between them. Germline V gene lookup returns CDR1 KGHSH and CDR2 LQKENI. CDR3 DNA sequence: TGTGCCAGCTCACCTGTAGCCGGGGCGACCTACAATGAGCAGTTCTTC. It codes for CASSPVAGATYNEQFF.

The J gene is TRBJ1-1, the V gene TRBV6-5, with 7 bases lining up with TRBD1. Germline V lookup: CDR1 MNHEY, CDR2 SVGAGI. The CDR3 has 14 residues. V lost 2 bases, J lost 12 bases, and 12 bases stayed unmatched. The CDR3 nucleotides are TGTGCCAGCAGTTACCGGCAGGGGGGGACTAGGTCTTTCTTT. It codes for CASSYRQGGTRSFF.

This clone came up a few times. CDR3 in amino acids: CASSHLTDTEAFF. CDR3 DNA sequence: TGCGCCAGCAGCCATTTGACAGACACTGAAGCTTTCTTT. The rearrangement links TRBV4-3 to TRBJ1-1; D is perhaps TRBD1 (5 bases). In germline, CDR1 is LGHNA, CDR2 YSLEER. The CDR3 has 13 amino acids. With 3 bases removed from V and 3 bases from J, the gap between germline ends came to 8 bases.

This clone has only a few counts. The CDR3 here is CAWGKMDSYSGNTIYF. The CDR3 DNA reads as TGTGCCTGGGGGAAAATGGACAGTTACTCTGGAAACACCATATATTTT. The chain recombines TRBV30 with TRBJ1-3; D is perhaps TRBD1 (6 bases). In germline, CDR1 is GTSNPN, CDR2 SVGIG (reference sequence). This CDR3 is built from 16 residues. The germline V and J ends were trimmed by 5 bases and 0 bases, with 17 bases remaining between them.

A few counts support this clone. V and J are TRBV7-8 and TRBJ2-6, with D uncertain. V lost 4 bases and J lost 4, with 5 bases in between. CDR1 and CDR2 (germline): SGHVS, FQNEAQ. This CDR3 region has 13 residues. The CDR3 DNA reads TGTGCCAGCAGCTCCTGGGGGGCCAACGTCCTGACTTTC. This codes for CASSSWGANVLTF.

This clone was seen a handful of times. This CDR3 reads CASSLETGYGYTF. The CDR3 nucleotides are TGTGCCAGCAGCTTAGAAACCGGCTATGGCTACACCTTC. V usage is TRBV11-1 and J usage is TRBJ1-2, with D hard to call. The V and J ends lost 1 base and 4 bases respectively, with 7 bases between them. The CDR3 sequence is 13 residues long. Germline lookup yields CDR1 SGHAT and CDR2 FQDESV (reference sequence). The whole variable domain, remainder taken from reference TRBV11-1 and TRBJ1-2, is EAEVAQSPRYKITEKSQAVAFWCDPISGHATLYWYRQILGQGPELLVQFQDESVVDDSQLPKDRFSAERLKGVDSTLKIQPAELGDSAMYLCASSLETGYGYTFGSGTRLTVV.

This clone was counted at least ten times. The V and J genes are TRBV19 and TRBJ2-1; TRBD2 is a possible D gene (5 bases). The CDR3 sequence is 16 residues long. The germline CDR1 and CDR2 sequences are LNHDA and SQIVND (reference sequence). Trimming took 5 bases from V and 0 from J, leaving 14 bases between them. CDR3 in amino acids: CASSGRTASSYNEQFF. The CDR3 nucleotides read TGTGCCAGTAGTGGACGGACTGCGAGCTCCTACAATGAGCAGTTCTTC.

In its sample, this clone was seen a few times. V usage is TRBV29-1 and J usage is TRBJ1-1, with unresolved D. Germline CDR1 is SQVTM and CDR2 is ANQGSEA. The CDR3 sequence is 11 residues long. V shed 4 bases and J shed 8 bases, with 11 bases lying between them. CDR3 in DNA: TGCAGCGTTGCTAACCCCGCCGAAGCTTTCTTT. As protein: CSVANPAEAFF.

The CDR3 loop reads CASSPVAGPVTDTQYF. CDR3 coding DNA: TGTGCCAGCAGCCCTGTAGCGGGACCGGTCACAGATACGCAGTATTTT. This rearrangement joins TRBV7-3 to TRBJ2-3; 8 bases line up with TRBD2. This CDR3 spans 16 amino acids. The germline V gene has CDR1 SGHTA and CDR2 FQGTGA. The V segment lost 5 bases and the J segment 2 bases; nucleotides outside the gene matches: 9.

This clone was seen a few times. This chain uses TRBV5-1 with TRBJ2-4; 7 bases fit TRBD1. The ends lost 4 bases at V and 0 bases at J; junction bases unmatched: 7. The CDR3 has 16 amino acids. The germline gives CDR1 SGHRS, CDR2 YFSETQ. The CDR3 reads CASSPGTEVAKNIQYF. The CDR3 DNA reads TGCGCCAGCAGCCCTGGGACAGAAGTAGCCAAAAACATTCAGTACTTC.

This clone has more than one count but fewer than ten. The CDR3 coding sequence is TGTGCCAGCAGCCACTGGACTACCTCGAACACCGGGGAGCTGTTTTTT. Translation: CASSHWTTSNTGELFF. This sequence joins TRBV5-4 and TRBJ2-2, with D possibly being TRBD2 (6 bases). V was cut by 4 bases and J by 0 bases, with 13 bases left in between. Germline CDR1 and CDR2: SGHNT and YYREEE (reference sequence). The CDR3 covers 16 residues. Variable domain in full (rest from reference TRBV5-4 and TRBJ2-2): ETGVTQSPTHLIKTRGQQVTLRCSSQSGHNTVSWYQQALGQGPQFIFQYYREEENGRGNFPPRFSGLQFPNYSSELNVNALELDDSALYLCASSHWTTSNTGELFFGEGSRLTVL.

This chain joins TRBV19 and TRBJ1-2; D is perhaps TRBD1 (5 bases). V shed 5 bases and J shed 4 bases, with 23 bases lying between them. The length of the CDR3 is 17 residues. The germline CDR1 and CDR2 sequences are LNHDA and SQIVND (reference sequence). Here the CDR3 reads CASSPSPAQGVGYGYTF. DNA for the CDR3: TGTGCCAGTAGTCCCTCCCCCGCCCAGGGTGTTGGCTATGGCTACACCTTC.

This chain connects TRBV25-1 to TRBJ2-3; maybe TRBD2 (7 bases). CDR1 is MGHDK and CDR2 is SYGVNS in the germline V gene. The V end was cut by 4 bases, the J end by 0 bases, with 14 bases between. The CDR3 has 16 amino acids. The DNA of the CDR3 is TGTGCCAGCAGTGGACGGGGGGCCGGGAGCACAGATACGCAGTATTTT. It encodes CASSGRGAGSTDTQYF.

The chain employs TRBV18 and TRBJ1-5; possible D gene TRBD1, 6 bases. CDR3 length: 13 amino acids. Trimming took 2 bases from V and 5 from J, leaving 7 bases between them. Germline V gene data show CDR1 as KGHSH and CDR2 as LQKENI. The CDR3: CASSPGQYQPQHF. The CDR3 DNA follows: TGTGCCAGCTCACCAGGACAGTATCAGCCCCAGCATTTT.

CDR3 in amino acids: CAEQYNEQFF. CDR3 DNA: TGTGCCGAACAGTACAATGAGCAGTTCTTC. The chain couples TRBV28 to TRBJ2-1; D gene unclear. Per germline, CDR1 MDHEN and CDR2 SYDVKM. V lost 11 bases to trimming and J lost 4 bases, with 6 bases between them. The length of the CDR3 is 10 residues.

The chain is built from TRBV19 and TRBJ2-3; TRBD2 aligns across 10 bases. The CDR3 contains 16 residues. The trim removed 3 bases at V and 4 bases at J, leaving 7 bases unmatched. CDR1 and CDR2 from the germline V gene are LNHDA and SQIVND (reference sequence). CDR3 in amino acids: CASSIIGTSESDTQYF. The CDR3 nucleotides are TGTGCCAGTAGTATTATCGGGACTAGCGAATCAGATACGCAGTATTTT.

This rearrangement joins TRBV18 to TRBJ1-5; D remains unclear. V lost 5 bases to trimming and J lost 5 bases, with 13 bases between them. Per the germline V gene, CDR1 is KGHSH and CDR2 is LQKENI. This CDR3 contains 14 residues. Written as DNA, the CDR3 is TGTGCCAGCTCATCAACCGACGGCTATCAGCCCCAGCATTTT. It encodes CASSSTDGYQPQHF.